This T cell receptor beta chain appears in the sequencing data of a study of CD4 T cells in relation to SARS-CoV-2 and coronaviruses. The method was immunoSEQ multiplex PCR; TCRdb's version includes in-frame clones alone and lacks a portion of them. The repertoire holds approximately 70,000 clones, with over 90% as singletons. Germline CDR1 reads MNHEY; CDR2 reads SMNVEV (reference sequence). Trimming removed 6 bases from V and 1 base from J, with 15 bases in between. This CDR3 comprises 15 residues. The unexposed donors gave CD4+ T cells in about 2010-2019, prior to COVID-19. Material: naive CD4+ T cells from PBMCs. Subset noted: naive CD4+ T cells isolated by negative enrichment. The receptor's source is a human donor in good health. V usage is TRBV27 and J usage is TRBJ1-2, with D hard to call. The CDR3 region is CASRRLSPFNYGYTF. The CDR3 DNA reads as TGTGCCAGCAGGCGATTGTCGCCGTTTAACTATGGCTACACCTTC.